The rows below give T cell receptor beta chains drawn from one sample of a study of early T cells in non-severe SARS-CoV-2 infection. Each CDR3 protein is one row after TCRdb ran MiXCR on the 5' RACE reads. The sample contains just over 95,000 distinct CDR3 sequences, approximately 10% of which appear only once. The sample consisted of whole blood. The receptors stem from an adult who was a healthcare worker with PCR-confirmed SARS-CoV-2 infection or an uninfected control (not recorded which). The CDR3 runs from the conserved cysteine through the conserved F or W. D genes are given only for firm matches. The size of a clone is reported for some rows only, either as once, few or many, or as a class for expanded clones.

clone_size	v_call	j_call	d_call	cdr3_nt	cdr3_aa
many	TRBV6-1	TRBJ1-2	.	TGTGCCAGCAGAGGGGTCCGCTGGGGGCTGGGCTATGGCTACACCTTC	CASRGVRWGLGYGYTF
.	TRBV9	TRBJ2-1	TRBD2	TGTGCCAGCAGCGGACTAGCGGTCCCCTACAATGAGCAGTTCTTC	CASSGLAVPYNEQFF
many	TRBV28	TRBJ2-1	.	TGTGCCAGCAGTTTAGGGGGGGCAGATGAGCAGTTCTTC	CASSLGGADEQFF
many	TRBV16	TRBJ1-1	TRBD1	TGTGCCAGCAAGATGGGAAGGGGGCAGGGTTCCGGCACTGAAGCTTTCTTT	CASKMGRGQGSGTEAFF
few	TRBV2	TRBJ1-2	TRBD1	TGTGCCAGCAGTTTGACAGGGGGAGCTAACTATGGCTACACCTTC	CASSLTGGANYGYTF
.	TRBV11-2	TRBJ1-1	.	TGTGCCAGCAGCTTTAGAAAACGGCAGAACACTGAAGCTTTCTTT	CASSFRKRQNTEAFF
.	TRBV2	TRBJ1-5	.	TGTGCCAGCAGTGACAGACAGCGCAATCAGCCCCAGCATTTT	CASSDRQRNQPQHF
.	TRBV20-1	TRBJ1-2	TRBD1	TGCAGTGCTAGAGGCCGGGACAGCTTCTATGGCTACACCTTC	CSARGRDSFYGYTF
many	TRBV20-1	TRBJ1-6	TRBD1	TGCAGTGCTAACACAGGGGGTGCTTTACACTTT	CSANTGGALHF
.	TRBV6-5	TRBJ1-2	.	TGTGCCAGCGGGCAGGGACGAGGCTACACCTTC	CASGQGRGYTF
.	TRBV6-6	TRBJ2-2	.	TGTGCCAGCAGTTACGGCGGGACTGGCTCCGGGGAGCTGTTTTTT	CASSYGGTGSGELFF
.	TRBV18	TRBJ2-3	.	TGTGCCAGCTCGCGAGACAGGACCACTAGCACAGATACGCAGTATTTT	CASSRDRTTSTDTQYF
.	TRBV29-1	TRBJ1-2	.	TGCAGCGTTGACACATCCTCTAACTATGGCTACACCTTC	CSVDTSSNYGYTF